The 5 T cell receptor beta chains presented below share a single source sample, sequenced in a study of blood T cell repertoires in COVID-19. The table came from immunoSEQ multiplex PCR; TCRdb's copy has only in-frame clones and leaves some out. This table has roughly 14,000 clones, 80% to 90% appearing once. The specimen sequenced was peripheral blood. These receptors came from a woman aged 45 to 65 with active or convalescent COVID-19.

The CDR3 DNA sequence: TGTGCCAGCAGCCAAATACTAGCGGGGGGGTCCAATGAGCAGTTCTTC. Encoded protein: CASSQILAGGSNEQFF. The chain couples TRBV4-2 to TRBJ2-1; 13 bases are a match to TRBD2. CDR3 length: 16 amino acids. V lost 2 bases, J lost 6 bases, and 4 bases stayed unmatched. The germline V gene has CDR1 LGHNA and CDR2 YNFKEQ.

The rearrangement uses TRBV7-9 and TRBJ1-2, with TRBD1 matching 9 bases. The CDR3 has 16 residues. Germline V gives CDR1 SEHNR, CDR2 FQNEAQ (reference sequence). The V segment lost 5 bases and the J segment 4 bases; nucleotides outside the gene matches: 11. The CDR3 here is CASSANPGQGSYGYTF. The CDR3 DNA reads TGTGCCAGCAGCGCCAATCCGGGACAGGGTTCCTATGGCTACACCTTC. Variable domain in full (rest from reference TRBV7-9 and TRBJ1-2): DTGVSQNPRHKITKRGQNVTFRCDPISEHNRLYWYRQTLGQGPEFLTYFQNEAQLEKSRLLSDRFSAERPKGSFSTLEIQRTEQGDSAMYLCASSANPGQGSYGYTFGSGTRLTVV.

In DNA, the CDR3 is TGCGCCAGCAGCTTGTCGGCTAGCCGGGTCAATGAGCAGTTCTTC. It codes for CASSLSASRVNEQFF. J is TRBJ2-1 and V is TRBV5-1, with D perhaps matching TRBD2 (5 bases). V was shortened by 1 base and J by 6 bases, with 14 bases between the two germline ends. The germline V gene has CDR1 SGHRS and CDR2 YFSETQ. This CDR3 contains 15 residues.

The CDR3 sequence: CASSLNRDSSRETQYF. The CDR3 DNA is TGCGCCAGCAGCTTGAACCGGGACAGCAGTCGAGAGACCCAGTACTTC. V is TRBV5-1 and J is TRBJ2-5; 7 nucleotides agree with TRBD1. CDR3 length: 16 amino acids. Germline values: CDR1 SGHRS, CDR2 YFSETQ. V gave up 1 base and J gave up 4 bases; unmatched junction bases: 10.

Here the CDR3 DNA reads TGTGCCAGCAGCGCCAACCCGGGACAGGGACCCCAAGAGACCCAGTACTTC. It encodes CASSANPGQGPQETQYF. V usage is TRBV13 and J usage is TRBJ2-5; 9 bases map to TRBD1. CDR3 size: 17 residues. CDR1 is PRHDT, CDR2 FYEKMQ, per germline (reference sequence). V gave up 5 bases and J gave up 1 base; unmatched junction bases: 11.